These T cell receptor beta chains were read from a single sample in a study of blood T cell repertoires in COVID-19. Assay used: immunoSEQ multiplex PCR; TCRdb lists only in-frame clones, some missing. Found here are roughly 250,000 clones, about 86% of them singletons; the top ten hold just under 3%. Source material: peripheral blood. The receptors here all came from a woman aged 55-70 years with active or convalescent COVID-19. CDR3s include the opening cysteine and the closing phenylalanine or tryptophan. D genes are given only for firm matches. Where a row states a size, it is once, few, many or the class of an expanded clone; other rows omit it.

TRBV18	TRBJ2-5	-	-	TGTGCCAGCTCACCACCGAGGGGGGGGGAGACCCAGTACTTC	CASSPPRGGETQYF
TRBV7-6	TRBJ2-1	TRBD2	-	TGTGCCAGCAGCCCCCTTAGCGGGGGGGCGTACAATGAGCAGTTCTTC	CASSPLSGGAYNEQFF
TRBV6-2/TRBV6-3	TRBJ2-5	-	-	TGTGCCAGCAGTTACTCGCGGCCTTTCGGAGGAATGGCCCAGTACTTC	CASSYSRPFGGMAQYF
TRBV28	TRBJ2-2	TRBD1	-	TGTGCCAGCAGGGGACAGGGAGGTACCGGGGAGCTGTTTTTT	CASRGQGGTGELFF
TRBV2	TRBJ2-2	TRBD2	-	TGTGCCAGCAGATTTAGCGGGGGGGAGGCCGGGGAGCTGTTTTTT	CASRFSGGEAGELFF
TRBV4-3	TRBJ1-3	-	-	TGCGCCAGCAGCCAAGATCCGGGGGGCACAGGAAACACCATATATTTT	CASSQDPGGTGNTIYF
TRBV6-6	TRBJ2-7	TRBD1	-	TGTGCCAGCAGTTCCGGACAGGGTTATCACGAGCAGTACTTC	CASSSGQGYHEQYF
TRBV6-5	TRBJ1-1	-	-	TGTGCCAGCAGTTACTCGGCAGGGAGGAGCACTGAAGCTTTCTTT	CASSYSAGRSTEAFF
TRBV10-1	TRBJ2-1	TRBD2	-	TGCGCCAGTTCGGGGGGGCAACTAATTAATGAGCAGTTCTTC	CASSGGQLINEQFF
TRBV6-5	TRBJ2-7	TRBD1	-	TGTGCCAGCAGTCAGACAGGGTTTTCCCAAAGGCAGTACTTC	CASSQTGFSQRQYF
TRBV9	TRBJ2-7	-	few	TGTGCCAGCAGCGTAGATCTAGGCAGCTCCTACGAGCAGTACTTC	CASSVDLGSSYEQYF
TRBV4-1	TRBJ2-1	TRBD2	-	TGCGCCAGCAGCCAAAGAGCGGGGAGCTCCTACAATGAGCAGTTCTTC	CASSQRAGSSYNEQFF
TRBV4-3	TRBJ1-1	-	once	TGCGCCAGCAGCCAAGATGCGGGGGCGAGGACTGAAGCTTTCTTT	CASSQDAGARTEAFF
TRBV29-1	TRBJ1-4	TRBD1	-	TGCAGCGGGAGACAGGGGGGGGAAAAACTGTTTTTT	CSGRQGGEKLFF
TRBV5-1	TRBJ1-4	TRBD1	once	TGCGCCAGCAGCCAGGGACAGGGAATAACTAATGAAAAACTGTTTTTT	CASSQGQGITNEKLFF
TRBV5-1	TRBJ1-1	TRBD1	-	TGCGCCAGCAGCCGGGACAGGCGGAACACTGAAGCTTTCTTT	CASSRDRRNTEAFF
TRBV5-4	TRBJ1-2	TRBD1	-	TGTGCCAGCAGCTTTTCAGGGGGCGGCTATGGCTACACCTTC	CASSFSGGGYGYTF
TRBV5-6	TRBJ2-7	TRBD1	-	TGTGCCAGCAGCTTGCGGGGGCAGGGGGCGATCGAGCAGTACTTC	CASSLRGQGAIEQYF
TRBV19	TRBJ1-2	TRBD1	-	TGTGCCAGTAGAAAACAGGGGGTGAATTATGGCTACACCTTC	CASRKQGVNYGYTF
TRBV21-1	TRBJ2-4	-	-	TGTGCCAGCAGCAAAAACCTGGACAGGAGAGCCAAAAACATTCAGTACTTC	CASSKNLDRRAKNIQYF
TRBV7-9	TRBJ1-1	TRBD1	-	TGTGCCAGCAGCTACGACAGGGTGACGAACACTGAAGCTTTCTTT	CASSYDRVTNTEAFF
TRBV30	TRBJ2-1	TRBD2	-	TGTGCCTGGAGTATCGGGACTAGCGGCAATGAGCAGTTCTTC	CAWSIGTSGNEQFF
TRBV15	TRBJ1-2	-	once	TGTGCCACCAGCAGAGGGAAGGGAGACTATGGCTACACCTTC	CATSRGKGDYGYTF
TRBV27	TRBJ2-6	-	-	TGTGCCAGCAGTTTGGAGGGCCTAAGCTCTGGGGCCAACGTCCTGACTTTC	CASSLEGLSSGANVLTF
TRBV14	TRBJ2-1	TRBD2	-	TGTGCCAGCAGCCAAGAACTAGCGAGGAATGAGCAGTTCTTC	CASSQELARNEQFF
TRBV5-1	TRBJ2-3	TRBD2	-	TGCGCCAGCAGCGAGGGCCTAGCGGGGGTATCAGATACGCAGTATTTT	CASSEGLAGVSDTQYF
TRBV10-3	TRBJ2-7	-	few	TGTGCCATCAGTGCAAAGGGGGAGAACGAGCAGTACTTC	CAISAKGENEQYF
TRBV7-9	TRBJ2-1	TRBD2	-	TGTGCCAGCAGCTTACCGGGACTAGCGGGGTATGAGCAGTTCTTC	CASSLPGLAGYEQFF
TRBV7-2	TRBJ2-7	TRBD2	once	TGTGCCAGCAGCTGGGGGGGAGGGCGAACCTACGAGCAGTACTTC	CASSWGGGRTYEQYF
TRBV6-5	TRBJ1-2	TRBD1	-	TGTGCCAGCAGTTACCAATCAGGACAGGGAGGCGGCTACACCTTC	CASSYQSGQGGGYTF
TRBV4-1	TRBJ1-2	-	-	TGCGCCAGCAGCGGACGTGACAGGAGCTATGGCTACACCTTC	CASSGRDRSYGYTF
TRBV7-3	TRBJ2-1	TRBD1	few	TGTGCCAGCAGCTTGGCACAGGGGCTACACAATGAGCAGTTCTTC	CASSLAQGLHNEQFF
TRBV2	TRBJ2-5	-	-	TGTGCCAGCAGGACAGGAGCCGGGCAAGAGACCCAGTACTTC	CASRTGAGQETQYF
TRBV10-3	TRBJ2-5	TRBD2	-	TGTGCCATCGAGCGGGGTCCTGGGGAGACCCAGTACTTC	CAIERGPGETQYF
TRBV5-1	TRBJ1-1	TRBD1	few	TGCGCCAGCAGCTTCGAAGGCTCAGGGGGACGGACCACTGAAGCTTTCTTT	CASSFEGSGGRTTEAFF
TRBV19	TRBJ1-6	TRBD1	few	TGTGCCAGTAGGGTTAGACCGGGACAGGGGGGATCACCCCTCCACTTT	CASRVRPGQGGSPLHF
TRBV5-4	TRBJ1-4	TRBD1	-	TGTGCCAGCAGCTCAACAGGGGTTGGTGAAAAACTGTTTTTT	CASSSTGVGEKLFF
TRBV4-3	TRBJ1-5	-	few	TGCGCCAGCAGCCAAGCCACGTGGCAGGGTAGCAATCAGCCCCAGCATTTT	CASSQATWQGSNQPQHF
TRBV10-3	TRBJ2-2	TRBD1	-	TGTGCCACCTCCACAGGGGGCGCGAACACCGGGGAGCTGTTTTTT	CATSTGGANTGELFF
TRBV6-5	TRBJ1-1	TRBD1	-	TGTGCCAGCAGGACGACAGGGGCCCCGATCACTGAAGCTTTCTTT	CASRTTGAPITEAFF
TRBV27	TRBJ2-3	TRBD1	-	TGTGCCAGCCACCGGGACAGGGCCACAGATACGCAGTATTTT	CASHRDRATDTQYF
TRBV6-5	TRBJ1-2	-	-	TGTGCCAGCAGTTTTGCCGGGGAGGGGATATCCTATGGCTACACCTTC	CASSFAGEGISYGYTF
TRBV6-6	TRBJ1-6	TRBD1	once	TGTGCCAGCAGTCCGGGACAGCCTCGCTCCCATGGGCCCCTCCACTTT	CASSPGQPRSHGPLHF
TRBV6-1	TRBJ2-3	TRBD1	-	TGTGCCAGCAGTGACAGGGGGCATACAGATACGCAGTATTTT	CASSDRGHTDTQYF
TRBV15	TRBJ1-3	-	-	TGTGCCACCAGCAGAGACGGTGACAGGGGAAACACCATATATTTT	CATSRDGDRGNTIYF